The 13 T cell receptor beta chains listed next were all sequenced from one sample in a study of T cells in localized non-small cell lung cancer. Clones were read by immunoSEQ multiplex PCR, and TCRdb kept only the in-frame ones, dropping some. The profile shows about 74,000 clones, approximately 84% of them singletons. This specimen consisted of peripheral blood, obtained before any cancer treatment. All receptors come from a female donor of 60 years or more with stage I lung adenocarcinoma.

The rearrangement uses TRBV19 and TRBJ1-4; D gene ambiguous. The CDR3 has 14 residues. CDR1 is LNHDA, CDR2 SQIVND, per germline (reference sequence). Trimming cost V 0 bases and J 4 bases, with 6 bases left between them. The CDR3: CASSIEQYNEKLFF. As DNA, the CDR3 is TGTGCCAGTAGTATAGAACAGTATAATGAAAAACTGTTTTTT.

V and J are TRBV29-1 and TRBJ1-2; TRBD1 might be the D (6 bases). The CDR3 consists of 15 residues. Germline V CDR1 and CDR2: SQVTM, ANQGSEA. V lost 1 base to trimming and J lost 3 bases, with 15 bases between them. The CDR3 region has the DNA TGCAGCGTTGAAGTAAGGGGGGCTGCAGACTATGGCTACACCTTC. It translates to CSVEVRGAADYGYTF. Filled out from reference TRBV29-1 and TRBJ1-2, the complete variable domain reads SAVISQKPSRDICQRGTSLTIQCQVDSQVTMMFWYRQQPGQSLTLIATANQGSEATYESGFVIDKFPISRPNLTFSTLTVSNMSPEDSSIYLCSVEVRGAADYGYTFGSGTRLTVV.

The chain has TRBV14 and TRBJ2-1; D not certain. Germline V gives CDR1 SGHDN, CDR2 FVKESK. V was clipped by 4 bases and J by 8 bases, with 6 bases between them. This CDR3 spans 11 amino acids. The CDR3 bases are TGTGCCAGCAGCCTGCGACATGAGCAGTTCTTC. Translated: CASSLRHEQFF.

V is TRBV5-1 and J is TRBJ2-3, with 8 bases aligning to TRBD1. The J segment lost 1 base and the V segment lost 5 bases, leaving 9 bases of the junction unmatched. This CDR3 spans 16 amino acids. Germline loops: CDR1 SGHRS, CDR2 YFSETQ. The CDR3 spells CASRPQPGQGTDTQYF. In nucleotides, the CDR3 is TGCGCCAGCAGGCCCCAACCGGGACAGGGCACAGATACGCAGTATTTT.

The chain uses TRBV6-6 and TRBJ2-7, with D possibly being TRBD1 (6 bases). This CDR3 spans 13 amino acids. Germline V CDR1 and CDR2: MNHNY, SVGAGI (reference sequence). The germline V and J ends were trimmed by 6 bases and 3 bases, with 12 bases remaining between them. The CDR3: CASSYRDNYEQYF. CDR3 in DNA: TGTGCCAGCAGCTACCGGGACAACTACGAGCAGTACTTC.

The rearrangement links TRBV18 to TRBJ2-3; D not resolved. The V gene's germline CDR1 is KGHSH and CDR2 LQKENI. The CDR3 is 16 amino acids. V was clipped by 3 bases and J by 0 bases, with 13 bases between them. The CDR3 sequence: CASSPLMDQSTDTQYF. CDR3 sequence (DNA): TGTGCCAGCTCACCTTTAATGGACCAGAGCACAGATACGCAGTATTTT.

This chain uses TRBV11-3 with TRBJ2-5; no definite D call. Germline V gives CDR1 SGHNT, CDR2 YENEEA. The V end was cut by 3 bases, the J end by 4 bases, with 15 bases between. The CDR3 is 15 amino acids. The CDR3 bases are TGTGCCAGCAGCTTGGAAGGGATCAGAGGAGAGACCCAGTACTTC. It codes for CASSLEGIRGETQYF.

This chain links TRBV7-2 with TRBJ1-2; 7 positions agree with TRBD1. The CDR3 loop spans 13 amino acids. The germline V gene encodes CDR1 SGHTA and CDR2 FQGNSA. J gave up 2 bases and V 5 bases, and 2 bases lay outside the gene matches. The CDR3 protein is CASSPDRNYGYTF. Written as DNA, the CDR3 is TGTGCCAGCAGCCCGGACAGGAACTATGGCTACACCTTC.

The V gene is TRBV28, the J gene TRBJ1-2, with D possibly TRBD1 on 5 matching bases. The V and J ends lost 7 bases and 5 bases respectively, with 11 bases between them. This CDR3 region has 12 residues. Per germline, CDR1 MDHEN and CDR2 SYDVKM. The CDR3, as DNA: TGTGCCAGCACCCCGGGACCTTATGGCTACACCTTC. The encoded protein is CASTPGPYGYTF.

The chain uses TRBV19 and TRBJ2-1; the match to TRBD2 covers 10 bases. The length of the CDR3 is 16 residues. Germline CDR1 is LNHDA and CDR2 is SQIVND (reference sequence). The V and J ends lost 4 bases and 9 bases, in that order; junction bases with no gene match: 12. CDR3 protein: CASSTLSGGGRSEQFF. In DNA form, the CDR3 reads TGTGCCAGTAGTACACTCAGCGGGGGGGGACGAAGTGAGCAGTTCTTC.

This rearrangement joins TRBV6-5 to TRBJ2-7, with 11 bases matching TRBD2. Germline V lookup: CDR1 MNHEY, CDR2 SVGAGI. The CDR3 contains 14 residues. V dropped 6 bases and J dropped 7; count of bases not matched to a gene: 8. Here the CDR3 DNA reads TGTGCCAGCAGCGAAACTAGCGGGAGAGGGGAGCAGTACTTC. Translating gives CASSETSGRGEQYF.

The genes are TRBV11-2 and TRBJ1-2, with 8 nucleotides matching TRBD1. Looked up from germline, CDR1 is SGHAT and CDR2 is FQNNGV. The CDR3 has 17 residues. V gave up 0 bases and J gave up 4 bases; unmatched junction bases: 10. CDR3 protein: CASSLDPLDRETYGYTF. The CDR3 DNA is TGTGCCAGCAGCTTAGACCCGTTGGACAGGGAGACCTATGGCTACACCTTC.

V is TRBV18 and J is TRBJ2-2; D unresolved. The length of the CDR3 is 16 residues. The V end lost 2 bases, the J end lost 3 bases, and 13 bases lay between the germline ends. Germline CDR1 is KGHSH and CDR2 is LQKENI. The CDR3, as DNA: TGTGCCAGCTCACCAACGTCAATCGTGGACACCGGGGAGCTGTTTTTT. This encodes CASSPTSIVDTGELFF.